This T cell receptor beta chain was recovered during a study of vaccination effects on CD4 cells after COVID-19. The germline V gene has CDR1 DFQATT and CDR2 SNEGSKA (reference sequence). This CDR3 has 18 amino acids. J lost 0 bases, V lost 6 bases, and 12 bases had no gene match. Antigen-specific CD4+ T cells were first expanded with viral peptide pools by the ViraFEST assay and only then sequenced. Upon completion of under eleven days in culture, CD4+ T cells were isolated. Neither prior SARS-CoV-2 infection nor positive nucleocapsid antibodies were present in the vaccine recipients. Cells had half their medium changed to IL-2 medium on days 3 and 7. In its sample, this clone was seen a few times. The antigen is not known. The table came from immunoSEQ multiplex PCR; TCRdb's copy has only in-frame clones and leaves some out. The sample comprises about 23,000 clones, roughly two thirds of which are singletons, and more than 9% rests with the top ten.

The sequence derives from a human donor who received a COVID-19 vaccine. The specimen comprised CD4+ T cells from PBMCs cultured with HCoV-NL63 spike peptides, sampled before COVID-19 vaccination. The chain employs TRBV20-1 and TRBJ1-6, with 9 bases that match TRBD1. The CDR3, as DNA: TGCAGTGCCAGTGCTTTGACAGGGGGAAGCTCCTATAATTCACCCCTCCACTTT. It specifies CSASALTGGSSYNSPLHF.